This TCR beta chain was identified in a study of T cells after yellow fever vaccination. This clonotype was seen a handful of times. TCRdb reanalysed the 5' RACE reads using MiXCR and keeps one entry per CDR3 protein. The sample contains roughly 500,000 distinct CDR3 sequences, approximately 21% of which appear only once. This clonotype originated in a young man who received the YFV17D yellow fever vaccine. Sequences were derived from PBMCs, sampled 15 days after the yellow fever booster vaccination.

Written as DNA, the CDR3 is TGCAGTGCTGGGCGACAGGCCTCTCGCACAGATACGCAGTATTTT. Translation gives CSAGRQASRTDTQYF. V usage is TRBV20-1 and J usage is TRBJ2-3; D perhaps matches TRBD1 (6 bases). This CDR3 has 15 residues. V was clipped by 5 bases and J by 1 base, with 16 bases between them. Germline V gene lookup returns CDR1 DFQATT and CDR2 SNEGSKA (reference sequence).